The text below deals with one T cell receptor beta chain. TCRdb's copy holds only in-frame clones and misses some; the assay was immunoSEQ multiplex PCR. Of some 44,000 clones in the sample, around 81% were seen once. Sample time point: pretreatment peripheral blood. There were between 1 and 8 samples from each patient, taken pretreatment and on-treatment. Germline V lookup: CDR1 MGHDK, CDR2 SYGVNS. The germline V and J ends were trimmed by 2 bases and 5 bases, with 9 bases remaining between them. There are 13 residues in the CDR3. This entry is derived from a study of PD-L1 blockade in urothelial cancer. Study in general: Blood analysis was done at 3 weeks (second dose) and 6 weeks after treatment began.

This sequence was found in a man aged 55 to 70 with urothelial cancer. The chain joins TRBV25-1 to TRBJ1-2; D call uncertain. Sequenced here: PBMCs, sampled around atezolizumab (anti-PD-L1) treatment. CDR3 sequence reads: CASSERAGYGYTF. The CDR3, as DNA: TGTGCCAGCAGTGAAAGGGCGGGATATGGCTACACCTTC.